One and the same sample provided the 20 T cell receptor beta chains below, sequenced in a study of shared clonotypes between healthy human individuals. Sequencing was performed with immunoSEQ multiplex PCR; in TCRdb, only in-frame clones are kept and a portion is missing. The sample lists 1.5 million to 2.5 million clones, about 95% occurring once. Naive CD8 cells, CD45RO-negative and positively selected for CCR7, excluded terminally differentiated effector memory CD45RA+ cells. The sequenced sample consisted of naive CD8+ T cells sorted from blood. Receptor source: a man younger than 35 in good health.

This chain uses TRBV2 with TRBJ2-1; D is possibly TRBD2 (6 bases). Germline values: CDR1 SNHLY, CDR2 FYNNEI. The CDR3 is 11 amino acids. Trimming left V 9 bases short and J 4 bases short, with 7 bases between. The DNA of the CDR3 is TGTGCCAGTGGGAGGTACAATGAGCAGTTCTTC. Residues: CASGRYNEQFF. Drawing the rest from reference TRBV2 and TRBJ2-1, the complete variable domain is EPEVTQTPSHQVTQMGQEVILRCVPISNHLYFYWYRQILGQKVEFLVSFYNNEISEKSEIFDDQFSVERPDGSNFTLKIRSTKLEDSAMYFCASGRYNEQFFGPGTRLTVL.

The CDR3 DNA reads TGTGCCAGCAGTTACGGCGAGGGGGAGCTGTTTTTT. It specifies CASSYGEGELFF. This chain joins TRBV6-6 and TRBJ2-2; no firm D call. This CDR3 has 12 amino acids. V shed 2 bases and J shed 8 bases, with 6 bases lying between them. Germline values: CDR1 MNHNY, CDR2 SVGAGI (reference sequence).

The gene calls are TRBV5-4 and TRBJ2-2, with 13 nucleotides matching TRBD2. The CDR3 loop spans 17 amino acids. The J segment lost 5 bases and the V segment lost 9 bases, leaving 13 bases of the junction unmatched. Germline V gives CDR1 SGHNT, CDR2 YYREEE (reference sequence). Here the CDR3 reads CATEGPGLAGMTGELFF. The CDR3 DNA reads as TGTGCCACCGAGGGGCCGGGACTAGCGGGAATGACCGGGGAGCTGTTTTTT.

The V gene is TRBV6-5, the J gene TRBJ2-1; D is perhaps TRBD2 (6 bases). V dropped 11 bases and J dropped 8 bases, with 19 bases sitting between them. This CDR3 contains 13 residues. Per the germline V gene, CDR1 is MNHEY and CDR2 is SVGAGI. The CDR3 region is CAGSEGLGYEQFF. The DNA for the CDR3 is TGTGCCGGGTCGGAGGGGCTTGGTTATGAGCAGTTCTTC.

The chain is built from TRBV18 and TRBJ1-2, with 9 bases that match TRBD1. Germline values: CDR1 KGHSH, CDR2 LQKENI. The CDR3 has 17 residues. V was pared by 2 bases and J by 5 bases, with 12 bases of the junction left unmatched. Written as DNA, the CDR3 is TGTGCCAGCTCACCAGTAAAGGACAGGGGATTTGGGTATGGCTACACCTTC. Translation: CASSPVKDRGFGYGYTF. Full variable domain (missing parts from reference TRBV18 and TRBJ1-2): NAGVMQNPRHLVRRRGQEARLRCSPMKGHSHVYWYRQLPEEGLKFMVYLQKENIIDESGMPKERFSAEFPKEGPSILRIQQVVRGDSAAYFCASSPVKDRGFGYGYTFGSGTRLTVV.

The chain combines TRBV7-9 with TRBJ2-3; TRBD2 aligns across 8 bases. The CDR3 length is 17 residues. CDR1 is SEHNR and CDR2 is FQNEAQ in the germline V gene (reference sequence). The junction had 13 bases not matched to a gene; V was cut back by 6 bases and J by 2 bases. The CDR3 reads CASRLTSGRHPTDTQYF. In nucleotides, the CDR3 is TGTGCCAGCAGACTCACTAGCGGCCGACACCCCACAGATACGCAGTATTTT.

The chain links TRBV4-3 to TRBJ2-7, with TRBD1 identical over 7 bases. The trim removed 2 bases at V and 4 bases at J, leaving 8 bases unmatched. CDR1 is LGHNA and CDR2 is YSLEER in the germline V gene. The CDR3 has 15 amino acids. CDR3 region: CASSQSFQGVYEQYF. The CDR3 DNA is TGCGCCAGCAGCCAAAGTTTCCAGGGGGTTTACGAGCAGTACTTC.

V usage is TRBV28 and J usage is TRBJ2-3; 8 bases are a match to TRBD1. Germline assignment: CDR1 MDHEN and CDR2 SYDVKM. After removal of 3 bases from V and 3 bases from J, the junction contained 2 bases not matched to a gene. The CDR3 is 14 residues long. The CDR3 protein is CASSFWTGTDTQYF. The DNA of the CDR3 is TGTGCCAGCAGTTTCTGGACAGGGACAGATACGCAGTATTTT.

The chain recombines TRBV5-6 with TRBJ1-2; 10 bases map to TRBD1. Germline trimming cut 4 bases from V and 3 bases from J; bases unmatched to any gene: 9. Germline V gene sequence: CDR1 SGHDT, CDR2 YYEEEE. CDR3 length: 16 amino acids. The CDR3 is CASSTGDRGIDYGYTF. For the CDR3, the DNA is TGTGCCAGCAGCACTGGGGACAGGGGAATAGACTATGGCTACACCTTC.

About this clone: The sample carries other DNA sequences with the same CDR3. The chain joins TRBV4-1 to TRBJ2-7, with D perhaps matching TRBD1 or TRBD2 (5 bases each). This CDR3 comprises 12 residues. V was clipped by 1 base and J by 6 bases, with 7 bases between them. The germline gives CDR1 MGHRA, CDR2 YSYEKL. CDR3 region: CASSQGGSEQYF. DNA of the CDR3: TGCGCCAGCAGCCAAGGGGGGTCCGAGCAGTACTTC.

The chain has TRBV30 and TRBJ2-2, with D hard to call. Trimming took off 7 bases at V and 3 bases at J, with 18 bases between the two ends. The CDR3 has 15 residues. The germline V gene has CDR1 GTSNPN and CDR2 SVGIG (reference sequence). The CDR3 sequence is CALESGSGDTGELFF. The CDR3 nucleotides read TGTGCCTTGGAGTCTGGTTCTGGGGACACCGGGGAGCTGTTTTTT.

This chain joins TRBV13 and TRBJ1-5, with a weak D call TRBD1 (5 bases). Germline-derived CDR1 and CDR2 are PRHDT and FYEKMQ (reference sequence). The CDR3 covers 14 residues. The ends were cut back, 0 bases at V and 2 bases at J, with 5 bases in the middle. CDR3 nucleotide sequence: TGTGCCAGCAGCTTAGGGACAGGCAATCAGCCCCAGCATTTT. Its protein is CASSLGTGNQPQHF.

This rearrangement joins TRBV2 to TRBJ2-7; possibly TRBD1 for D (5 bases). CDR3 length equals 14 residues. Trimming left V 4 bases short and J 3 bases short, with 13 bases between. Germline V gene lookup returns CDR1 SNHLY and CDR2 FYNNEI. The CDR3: CASSGQQEFYEQYF. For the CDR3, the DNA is TGTGCCAGCAGTGGACAACAGGAATTCTACGAGCAGTACTTC.

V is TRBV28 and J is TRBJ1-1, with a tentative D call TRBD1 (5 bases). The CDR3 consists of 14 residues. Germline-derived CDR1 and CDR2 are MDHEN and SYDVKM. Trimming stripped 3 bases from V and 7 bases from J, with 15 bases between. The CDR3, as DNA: TGTGCCAGCAGTTTGCGGACACCTTCGTTTGAAGCTTTCTTT. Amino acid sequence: CASSLRTPSFEAFF.

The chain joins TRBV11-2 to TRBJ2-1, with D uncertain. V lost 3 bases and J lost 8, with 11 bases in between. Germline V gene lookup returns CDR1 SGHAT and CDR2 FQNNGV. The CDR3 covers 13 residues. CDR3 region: CASSLGSPYEQFF. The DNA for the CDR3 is TGTGCCAGCAGCTTGGGCAGTCCCTATGAGCAGTTCTTC.

The CDR3 spells CASSLGGTGLYSPLHF. The CDR3 nucleotides are TGTGCCAGCAGCTTAGGGGGGACAGGACTTTATTCACCCCTCCACTTT. V gene TRBV13 combines with J gene TRBJ1-6; 8 bases are a match to TRBD1. V shed 0 bases and J 8 bases; nucleotides not matched to a gene: 6. This CDR3 has 16 amino acids. In germline, CDR1 is PRHDT, CDR2 FYEKMQ (reference sequence).

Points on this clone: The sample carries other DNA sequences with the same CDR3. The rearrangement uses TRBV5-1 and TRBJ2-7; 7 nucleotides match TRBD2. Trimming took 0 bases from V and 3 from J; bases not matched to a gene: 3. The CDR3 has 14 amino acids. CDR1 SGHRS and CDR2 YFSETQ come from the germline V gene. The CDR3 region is CASSLVGGDYEQYF. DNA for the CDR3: TGCGCCAGCAGCTTGGTGGGAGGGGACTACGAGCAGTACTTC.

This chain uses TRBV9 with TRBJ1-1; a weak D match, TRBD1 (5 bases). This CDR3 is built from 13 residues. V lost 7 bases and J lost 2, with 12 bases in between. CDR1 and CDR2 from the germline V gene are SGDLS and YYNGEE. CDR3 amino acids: CASGMGGNTEAFF. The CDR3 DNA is TGTGCCAGCGGGATGGGGGGAAACACTGAAGCTTTCTTT.

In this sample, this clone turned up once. The CDR3, as DNA: TGTGCCAGCAGCCCCCCGTCATGGAGGAACTCTGGAAACACCATATATTTT. Translated, it gives CASSPPSWRNSGNTIYF. The chain links TRBV7-8 to TRBJ1-3; D remains unclear. CDR1 SGHVS and CDR2 FQNEAQ come from the germline V gene. The CDR3 sequence is 17 residues long. Trimming pared 5 bases from V and 0 bases from J, leaving 17 bases between.

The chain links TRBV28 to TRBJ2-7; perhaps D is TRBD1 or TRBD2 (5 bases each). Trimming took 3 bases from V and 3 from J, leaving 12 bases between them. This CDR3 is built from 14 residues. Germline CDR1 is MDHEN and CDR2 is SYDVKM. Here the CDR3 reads CASSFFGGRYEQYF. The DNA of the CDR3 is TGTGCCAGCAGTTTTTTTGGGGGACGCTACGAGCAGTACTTC.